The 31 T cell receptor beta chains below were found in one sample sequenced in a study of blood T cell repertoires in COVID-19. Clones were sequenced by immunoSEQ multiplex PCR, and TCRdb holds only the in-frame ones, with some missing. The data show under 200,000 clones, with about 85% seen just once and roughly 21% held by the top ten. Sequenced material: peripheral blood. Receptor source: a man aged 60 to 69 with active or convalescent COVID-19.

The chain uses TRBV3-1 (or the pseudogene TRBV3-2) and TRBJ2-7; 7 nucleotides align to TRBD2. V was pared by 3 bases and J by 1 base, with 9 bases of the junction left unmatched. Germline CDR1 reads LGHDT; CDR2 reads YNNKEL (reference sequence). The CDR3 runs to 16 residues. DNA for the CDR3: TGTGCCAGCAGCCACGTCCTAGCGGCGAGATCCTACGAGCAGTACTTC. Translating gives CASSHVLAARSYEQYF.

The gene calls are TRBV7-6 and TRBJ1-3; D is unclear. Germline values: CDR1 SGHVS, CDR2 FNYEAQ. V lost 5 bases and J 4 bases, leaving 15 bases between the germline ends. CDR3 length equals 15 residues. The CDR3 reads CASSVDVGRGNTIYF. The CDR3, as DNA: TGTGCCAGCAGCGTTGACGTAGGGAGAGGAAACACCATATATTTT.

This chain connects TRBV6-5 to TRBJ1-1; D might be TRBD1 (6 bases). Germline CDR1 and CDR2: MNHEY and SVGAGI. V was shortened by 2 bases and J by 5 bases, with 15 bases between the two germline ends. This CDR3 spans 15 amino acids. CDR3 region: CASSYGRGAWTEAFF. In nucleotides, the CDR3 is TGTGCCAGCAGTTACGGGCGGGGGGCTTGGACTGAAGCTTTCTTT.

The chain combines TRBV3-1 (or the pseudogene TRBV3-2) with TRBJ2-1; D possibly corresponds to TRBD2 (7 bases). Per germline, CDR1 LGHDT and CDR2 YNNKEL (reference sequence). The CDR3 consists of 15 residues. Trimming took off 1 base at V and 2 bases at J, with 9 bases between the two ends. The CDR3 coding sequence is TGTGCCAGCAGCCAAGCCGGGGGGCCCTACAATGAGCAGTTCTTC. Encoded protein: CASSQAGGPYNEQFF.

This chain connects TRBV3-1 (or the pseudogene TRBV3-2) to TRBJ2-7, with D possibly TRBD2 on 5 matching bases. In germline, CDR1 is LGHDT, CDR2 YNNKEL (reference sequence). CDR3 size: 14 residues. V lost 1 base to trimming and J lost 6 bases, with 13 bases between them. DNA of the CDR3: TGTGCCAGCAGCCAAGGGACGGGATTAGGCGAGCAGTACTTC. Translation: CASSQGTGLGEQYF.

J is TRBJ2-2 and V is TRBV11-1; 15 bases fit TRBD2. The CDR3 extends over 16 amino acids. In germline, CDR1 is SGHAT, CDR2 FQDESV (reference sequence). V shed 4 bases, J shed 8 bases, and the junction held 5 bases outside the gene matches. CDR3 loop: CASSSGLAGGLGELFF. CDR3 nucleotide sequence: TGTGCCAGCAGCTCCGGACTAGCGGGGGGGCTGGGGGAGCTGTTTTTT.

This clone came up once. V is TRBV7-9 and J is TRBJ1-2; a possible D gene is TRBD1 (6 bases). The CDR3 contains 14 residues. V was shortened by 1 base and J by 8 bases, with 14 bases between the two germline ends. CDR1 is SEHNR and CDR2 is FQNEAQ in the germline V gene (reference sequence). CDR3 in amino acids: CASSLVSAGAGYTF. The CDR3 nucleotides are TGTGCCAGCAGCTTAGTGTCGGCAGGGGCCGGCTACACCTTC.

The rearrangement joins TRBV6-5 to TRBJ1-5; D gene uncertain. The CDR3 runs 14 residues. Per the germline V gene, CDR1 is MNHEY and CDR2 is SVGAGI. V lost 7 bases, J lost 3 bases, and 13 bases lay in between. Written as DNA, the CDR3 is TGTGCCAGCAATCCGCAACTCAACAATCAGCCCCAGCATTTT. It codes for CASNPQLNNQPQHF.

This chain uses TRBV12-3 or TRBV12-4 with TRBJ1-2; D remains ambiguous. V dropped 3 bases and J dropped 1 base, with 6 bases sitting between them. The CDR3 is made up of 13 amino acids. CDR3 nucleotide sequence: TGTGCCAGCAGTTTCGGGGTTAACTATGGCTACACCTTC. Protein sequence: CASSFGVNYGYTF.

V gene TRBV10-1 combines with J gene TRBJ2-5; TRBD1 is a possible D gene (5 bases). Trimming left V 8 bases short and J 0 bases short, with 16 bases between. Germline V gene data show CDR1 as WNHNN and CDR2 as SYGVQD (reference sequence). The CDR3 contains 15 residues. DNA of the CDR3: TGCGCCAGCCCCAACCAAGAGACAGACCAAGAGACCCAGTACTTC. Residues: CASPNQETDQETQYF.

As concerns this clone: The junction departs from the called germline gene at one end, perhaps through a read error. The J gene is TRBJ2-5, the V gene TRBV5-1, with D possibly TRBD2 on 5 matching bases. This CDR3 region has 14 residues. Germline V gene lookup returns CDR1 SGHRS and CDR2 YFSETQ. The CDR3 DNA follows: TGCGCCAGCAGCTTGGGCGACTACCAGGAGACCCAGTACTTC. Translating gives CASSLGDYQETQYF.

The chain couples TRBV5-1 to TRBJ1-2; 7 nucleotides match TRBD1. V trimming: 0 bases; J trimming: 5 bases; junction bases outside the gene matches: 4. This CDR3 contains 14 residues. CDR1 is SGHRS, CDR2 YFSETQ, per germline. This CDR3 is CASSLVGTAYGYTF. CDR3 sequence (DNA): TGCGCCAGCAGCTTGGTTGGGACAGCTTATGGCTACACCTTC. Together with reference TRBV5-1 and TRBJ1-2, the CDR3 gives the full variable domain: KAGVTQTPRYLIKTRGQQVTLSCSPISGHRSVSWYQQTPGQGLQFLFEYFSETQRNKGNFPGRFSGRQFSNSRSEMNVSTLELGDSALYLCASSLVGTAYGYTFGSGTRLTVV.

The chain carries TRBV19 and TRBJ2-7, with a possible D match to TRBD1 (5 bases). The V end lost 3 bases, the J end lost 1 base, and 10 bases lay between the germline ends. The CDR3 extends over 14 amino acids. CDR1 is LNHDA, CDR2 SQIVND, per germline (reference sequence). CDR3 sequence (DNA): TGTGCCAGTAGTATCAGGGCAGGTTCCTACGAGCAGTACTTC. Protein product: CASSIRAGSYEQYF.

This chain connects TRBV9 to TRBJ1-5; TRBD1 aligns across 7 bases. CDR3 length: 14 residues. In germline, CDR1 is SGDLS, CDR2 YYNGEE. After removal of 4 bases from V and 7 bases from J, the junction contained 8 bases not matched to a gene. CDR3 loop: CASSQRQGGQPQHF. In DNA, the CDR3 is TGTGCCAGCAGCCAAAGACAGGGTGGACAGCCCCAGCATTTT.

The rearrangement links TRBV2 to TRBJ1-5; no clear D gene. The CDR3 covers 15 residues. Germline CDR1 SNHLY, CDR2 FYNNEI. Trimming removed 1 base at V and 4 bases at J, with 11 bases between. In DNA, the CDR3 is TGTGCCAGCAGTGAAGATTTGGGCAGGAATCAGCCCCAGCATTTT. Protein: CASSEDLGRNQPQHF.

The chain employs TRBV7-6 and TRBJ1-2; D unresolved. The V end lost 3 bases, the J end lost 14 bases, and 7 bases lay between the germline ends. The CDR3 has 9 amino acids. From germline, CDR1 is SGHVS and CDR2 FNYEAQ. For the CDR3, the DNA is TGTGCCAGCAGCTTCGGGGAAACCTTC. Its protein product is CASSFGETF. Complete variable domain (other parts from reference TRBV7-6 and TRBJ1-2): GAGVSQSPRYKVTKRGQDVALRCDPISGHVSLYWYRQALGQGPEFLTYFNYEAQQDKSGLPNDRFSAERPEGSISTLTIQRTEQRDSAMYRCASSFGETFGSGTRLTVV.

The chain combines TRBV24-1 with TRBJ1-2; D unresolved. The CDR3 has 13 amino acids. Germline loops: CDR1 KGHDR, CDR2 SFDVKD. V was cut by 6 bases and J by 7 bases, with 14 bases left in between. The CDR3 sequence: CATSPGSSGGYTF. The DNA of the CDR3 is TGTGCCACCAGTCCGGGGTCATCGGGTGGCTACACCTTC.

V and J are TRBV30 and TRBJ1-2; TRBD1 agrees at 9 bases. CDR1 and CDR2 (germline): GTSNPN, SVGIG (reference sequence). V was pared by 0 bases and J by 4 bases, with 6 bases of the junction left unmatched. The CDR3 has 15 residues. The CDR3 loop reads CAWSVQGTGTYGYTF. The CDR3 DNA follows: TGTGCCTGGAGTGTACAGGGGACAGGGACCTATGGCTACACCTTC.

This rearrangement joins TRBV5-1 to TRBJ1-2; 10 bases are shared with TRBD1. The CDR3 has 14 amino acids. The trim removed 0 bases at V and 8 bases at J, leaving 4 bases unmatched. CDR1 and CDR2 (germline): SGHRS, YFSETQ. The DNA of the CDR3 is TGCGCCAGCAGCTTGGTGACAGGGGGCAGGGGCTACACCTTC. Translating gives CASSLVTGGRGYTF.

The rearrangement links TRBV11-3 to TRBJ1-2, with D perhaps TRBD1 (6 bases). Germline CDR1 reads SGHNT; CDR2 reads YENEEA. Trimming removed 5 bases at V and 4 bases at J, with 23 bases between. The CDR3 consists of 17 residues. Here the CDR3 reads CASSTRTTGSPSYGYTF. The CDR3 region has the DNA TGTGCCAGCAGCACCCGTACCACAGGGTCTCCATCCTATGGCTACACCTTC.

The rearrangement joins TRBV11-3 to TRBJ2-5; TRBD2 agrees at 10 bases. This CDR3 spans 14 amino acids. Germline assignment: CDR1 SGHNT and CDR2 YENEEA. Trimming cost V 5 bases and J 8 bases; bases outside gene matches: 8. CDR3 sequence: CASSPPGLAQTQYF. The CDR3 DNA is TGTGCCAGCAGCCCACCGGGACTAGCGCAAACCCAGTACTTC.

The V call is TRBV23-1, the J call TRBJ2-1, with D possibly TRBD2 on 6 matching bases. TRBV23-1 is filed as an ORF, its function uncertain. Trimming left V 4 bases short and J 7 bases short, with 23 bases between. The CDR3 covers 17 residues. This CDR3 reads CASSPSGAGMEVNEQFF. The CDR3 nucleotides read TGCGCCAGCAGTCCTTCCGGTGCGGGAATGGAGGTTAATGAGCAGTTCTTC.

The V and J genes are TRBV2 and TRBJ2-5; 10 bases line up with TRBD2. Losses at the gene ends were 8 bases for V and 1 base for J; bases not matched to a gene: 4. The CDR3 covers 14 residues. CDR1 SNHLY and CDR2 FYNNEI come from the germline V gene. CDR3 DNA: TGTGCCAGCTCCAGGACTAGCGGCCAAGAGACCCAGTACTTC. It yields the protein CASSRTSGQETQYF.

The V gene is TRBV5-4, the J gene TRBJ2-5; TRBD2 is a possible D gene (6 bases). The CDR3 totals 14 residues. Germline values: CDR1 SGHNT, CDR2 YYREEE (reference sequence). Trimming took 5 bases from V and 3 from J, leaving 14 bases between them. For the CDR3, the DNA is TGTGCCAGCAGTTCGGGACTTTCGAAAGAGACCCAGTACTTC. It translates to CASSSGLSKETQYF.

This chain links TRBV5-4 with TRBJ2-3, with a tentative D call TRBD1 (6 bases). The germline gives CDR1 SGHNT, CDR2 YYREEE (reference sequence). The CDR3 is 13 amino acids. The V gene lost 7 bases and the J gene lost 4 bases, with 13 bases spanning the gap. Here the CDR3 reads CASERGQADTQYF. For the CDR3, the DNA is TGTGCCAGCGAGAGGGGACAAGCAGATACGCAGTATTTT.

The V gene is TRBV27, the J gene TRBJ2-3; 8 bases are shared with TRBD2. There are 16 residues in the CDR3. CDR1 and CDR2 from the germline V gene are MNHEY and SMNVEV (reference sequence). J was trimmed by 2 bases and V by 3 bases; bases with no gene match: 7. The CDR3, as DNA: TGTGCCAGCAGTTTCGATCGGACTAGCTACACAGATACGCAGTATTTT. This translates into CASSFDRTSYTDTQYF.

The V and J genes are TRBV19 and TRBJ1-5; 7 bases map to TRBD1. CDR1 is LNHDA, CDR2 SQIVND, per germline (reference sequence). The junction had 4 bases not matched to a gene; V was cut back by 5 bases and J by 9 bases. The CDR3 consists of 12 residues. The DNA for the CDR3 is TGTGCCAGTAGTCAGGGGGACCGGCCCCAGCATTTT. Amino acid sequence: CASSQGDRPQHF. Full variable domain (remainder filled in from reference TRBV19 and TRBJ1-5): DGGITQSPKYLFRKEGQNVTLSCEQNLNHDAMYWYRQDPGQGLRLIYYSQIVNDFQKGDIAEGYSVSREKKESFPLTVTSAQKNPTAFYLCASSQGDRPQHFGDGTRLSIL.

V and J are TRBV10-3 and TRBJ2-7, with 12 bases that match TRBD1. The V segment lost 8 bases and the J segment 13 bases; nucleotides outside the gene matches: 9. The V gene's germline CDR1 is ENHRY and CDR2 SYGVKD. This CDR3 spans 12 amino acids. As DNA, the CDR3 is TGTGCCATCCATTCAGGGGACAGGGGGCAATACTTC. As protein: CAIHSGDRGQYF.

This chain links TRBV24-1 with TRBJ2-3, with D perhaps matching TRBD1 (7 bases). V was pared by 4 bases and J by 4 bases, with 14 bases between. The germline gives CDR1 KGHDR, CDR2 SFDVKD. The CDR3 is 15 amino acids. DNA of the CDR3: TGTGCCACCAGTGACCCAGGGGGGAGCGCAGATACGCAGTATTTT. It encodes CATSDPGGSADTQYF.

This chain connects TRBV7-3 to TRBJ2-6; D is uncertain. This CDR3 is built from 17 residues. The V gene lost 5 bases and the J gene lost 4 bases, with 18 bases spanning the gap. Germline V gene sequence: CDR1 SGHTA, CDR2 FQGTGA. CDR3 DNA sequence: TGTGCCAGCAGCCAAACCGCCCGAGGATCCGGGGCCAACGTCCTGACTTTC. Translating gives CASSQTARGSGANVLTF.

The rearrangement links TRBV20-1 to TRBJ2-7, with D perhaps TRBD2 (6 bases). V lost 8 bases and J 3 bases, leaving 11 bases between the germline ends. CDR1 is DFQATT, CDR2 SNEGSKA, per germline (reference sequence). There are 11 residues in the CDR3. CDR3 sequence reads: CSLEGNYEQYF. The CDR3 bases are TGCAGTCTGGAGGGGAACTACGAGCAGTACTTC.